Each of the 9 T cell receptor beta chains below was sequenced from the same sample in a study of control samples from healthy donors and cancer patients. The repertoire was sequenced with immunoSEQ multiplex PCR; TCRdb's copy has only in-frame clones and lacks some. The table shows around 130,000 clones, with around 89% occurring only once. Sequenced: blood. The receptors were gathered from a man between 50 and 59 years old in good health.

V and J are TRBV18 and TRBJ2-3; no reliable D call. Trimming stripped 4 bases from V and 0 bases from J, with 14 bases between. The CDR3 has 16 amino acids. Germline assignment: CDR1 KGHSH and CDR2 LQKENI. CDR3 bases: TGTGCCAGCTCACTGGGGTTGTCAGTAAGCACAGATACGCAGTATTTT. It codes for CASSLGLSVSTDTQYF.

The chain couples TRBV5-4 to TRBJ1-1, with 7 bases lining up with TRBD1. The germline CDR1 and CDR2 sequences are SGHNT and YYREEE (reference sequence). J lost 2 bases, V lost 5 bases, and 12 bases had no gene match. The length of the CDR3 is 16 residues. CDR3: CASRLTPGQLNTEAFF. CDR3 bases: TGTGCCAGCAGACTGACGCCGGGACAGTTAAACACTGAAGCTTTCTTT.

The gene calls are TRBV19 and TRBJ2-2; 11 nucleotides match TRBD1. The V and J ends lost 7 bases and 5 bases, in that order; junction bases with no gene match: 9. This CDR3 is 16 amino acids long. Germline lookup yields CDR1 LNHDA and CDR2 SQIVND (reference sequence). CDR3 protein: CASKPTDRGRTGELFF. The CDR3 DNA reads as TGTGCCAGTAAACCGACGGACAGGGGGCGAACCGGGGAGCTGTTTTTT.

J is TRBJ1-2 and V is TRBV4-3; D is perhaps TRBD1 (6 bases). Germline CDR1 reads LGHNA; CDR2 reads YSLEER. The CDR3 length is 16 residues. V was shortened by 0 bases and J by 1 base, with 12 bases between the two germline ends. Written as DNA, the CDR3 is TGCGCCAGCAGCCAAGATAACGGGGGGCTTAACTATGGCTACACCTTC. Protein sequence: CASSQDNGGLNYGYTF.

The chain joins TRBV2 to TRBJ2-7, with TRBD2 identical over 11 bases. CDR1 is SNHLY, CDR2 FYNNEI, per germline. The CDR3 is 14 residues long. Trimming at V came to 7 bases and at J to 1 base, leaving 3 bases not matched to a gene. This chain's CDR3 is CASKGTSGSYEQYF. The CDR3 DNA is TGTGCCAGCAAAGGGACTAGCGGTTCCTACGAGCAGTACTTC.

This chain links TRBV27 with TRBJ2-3, with D hard to call. This CDR3 has 14 residues. Germline-derived CDR1 and CDR2 are MNHEY and SMNVEV (reference sequence). The V and J ends lost 11 bases and 3 bases respectively, with 18 bases between them. CDR3 coding DNA: TGTGCCTGCTCCCCCCGCCAGCAGACAGATACGCAGTATTTT. Its protein product is CACSPRQQTDTQYF.

This chain's CDR3 is CASSEGWQDGRNQPQHF. CDR3 sequence (DNA): TGTGCCAGCAGTGAAGGGTGGCAGGACGGTCGCAATCAGCCCCAGCATTTT. This chain uses TRBV6-1 with TRBJ1-5, with unresolved D. This CDR3 is 17 amino acids long. The V gene's germline CDR1 is MNHNS and CDR2 SASEGT. The germline V and J ends were trimmed by 1 base and 2 bases, with 15 bases remaining between them.

The V call is TRBV10-3, the J call TRBJ2-7; D is perhaps TRBD1 or TRBD2 (6 bases each). This CDR3 is built from 12 residues. V dropped 3 bases and J dropped 6 bases, with 9 bases sitting between them. The V gene's germline CDR1 is ENHRY and CDR2 SYGVKD. CDR3 nucleotides: TGTGCCATCAGTGAAAGGGGGGCCGAGCAGTACTTC. As protein: CAISERGAEQYF.

Here the CDR3 reads CASRDNRVSSGNTIYF. The CDR3 DNA follows: TGTGCCAGCAGGGATAACAGGGTGTCCTCTGGAAACACCATATATTTT. The chain joins TRBV5-4 to TRBJ1-3; TRBD1 might be the D (6 bases). The germline V gene encodes CDR1 SGHNT and CDR2 YYREEE (reference sequence). CDR3 length equals 16 residues. Deletions cut 5 bases from V and 0 bases from J, with 15 bases between. Based on the CDR3 plus reference TRBV5-4 and TRBJ1-3, the full variable domain is ETGVTQSPTHLIKTRGQQVTLRCSSQSGHNTVSWYQQALGQGPQFIFQYYREEENGRGNFPPRFSGLQFPNYSSELNVNALELDDSALYLCASRDNRVSSGNTIYFGEGSWLTVV.